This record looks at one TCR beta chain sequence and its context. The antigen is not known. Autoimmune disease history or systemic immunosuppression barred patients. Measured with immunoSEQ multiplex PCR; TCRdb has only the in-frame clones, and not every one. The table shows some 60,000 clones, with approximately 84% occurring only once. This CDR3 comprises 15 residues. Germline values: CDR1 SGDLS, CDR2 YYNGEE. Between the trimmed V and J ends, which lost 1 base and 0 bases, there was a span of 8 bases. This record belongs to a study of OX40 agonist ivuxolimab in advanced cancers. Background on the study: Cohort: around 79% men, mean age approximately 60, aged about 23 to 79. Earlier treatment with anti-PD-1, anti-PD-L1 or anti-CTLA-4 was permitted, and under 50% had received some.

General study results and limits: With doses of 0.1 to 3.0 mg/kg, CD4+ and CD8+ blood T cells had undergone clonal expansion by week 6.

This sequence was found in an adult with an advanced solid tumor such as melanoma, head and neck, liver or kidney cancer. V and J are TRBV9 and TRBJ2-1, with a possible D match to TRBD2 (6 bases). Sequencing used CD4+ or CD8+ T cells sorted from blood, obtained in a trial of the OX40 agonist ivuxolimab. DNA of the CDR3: TGTGCCAGCAGCGTATTCGGGAGCTCCTACAATGAGCAGTTCTTC. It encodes CASSVFGSSYNEQFF. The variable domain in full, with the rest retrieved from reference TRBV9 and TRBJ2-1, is DSGVTQTPKHLITATGQRVTLRCSPRSGDLSVYWYQQSLDQGLQFLIQYYNGEERAKGNILERFSAQQFPDLHSELNLSSLELGDSALYFCASSVFGSSYNEQFFGPGTRLTVL.